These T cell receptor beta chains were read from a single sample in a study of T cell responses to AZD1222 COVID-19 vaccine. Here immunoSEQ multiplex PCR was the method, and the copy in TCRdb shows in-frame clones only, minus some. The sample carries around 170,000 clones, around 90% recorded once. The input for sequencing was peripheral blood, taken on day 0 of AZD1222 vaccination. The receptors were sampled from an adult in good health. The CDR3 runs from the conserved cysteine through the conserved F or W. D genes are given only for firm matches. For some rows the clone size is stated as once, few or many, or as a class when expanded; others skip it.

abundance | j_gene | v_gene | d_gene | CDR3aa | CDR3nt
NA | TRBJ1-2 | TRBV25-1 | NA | CASSAEGSYYGYTF | TGTGCCAGCAGTGCTGAGGGTTCGTACTATGGCTACACCTTC
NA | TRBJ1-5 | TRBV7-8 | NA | CASSRWVDQPQHF | TGTGCCAGCAGCCGCTGGGTGGACCAGCCCCAGCATTTT
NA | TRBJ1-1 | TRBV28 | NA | CASSGQSNMNTEAFF | TGTGCCAGCAGCGGACAGAGTAATATGAACACTGAAGCTTTCTTT
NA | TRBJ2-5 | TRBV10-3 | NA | CAISPQAGGETQYF | TGTGCCATCAGCCCGCAGGCAGGGGGGGAGACCCAGTACTTC
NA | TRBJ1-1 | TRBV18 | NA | CASSPRREGTEAFF | TGTGCCAGCTCACCCCGGAGGGAAGGGACTGAAGCTTTCTTT
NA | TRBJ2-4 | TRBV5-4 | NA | CASRLLGAGAKNIQYF | TGTGCCAGCAGACTGCTGGGGGCGGGAGCCAAAAACATTCAGTACTTC
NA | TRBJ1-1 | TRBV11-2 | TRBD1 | CASSLTGTAKMNTEAFF | TGTGCCAGCAGCTTAACCGGGACAGCTAAGATGAACACTGAAGCTTTCTTT
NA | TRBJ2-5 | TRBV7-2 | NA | CASSSLRREETQYF | TGTGCCAGCAGCTCTCTTAGGAGGGAAGAGACCCAGTACTTC
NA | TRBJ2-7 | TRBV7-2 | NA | CASTPIAFPYEQYF | TGTGCCAGCACCCCTATAGCGTTTCCCTACGAGCAGTACTTC
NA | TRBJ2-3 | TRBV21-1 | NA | CASSNAGTSGIADTQYF | TGTGCCAGCAGCAACGCCGGGACTAGCGGGATTGCAGATACGCAGTATTTT
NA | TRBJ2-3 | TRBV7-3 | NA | CASSLSLTTDTQYF | TGTGCCAGCAGCTTATCCCTAACTACAGATACGCAGTATTTT
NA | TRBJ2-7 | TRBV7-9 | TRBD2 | CASRLAGSNYEQYF | TGTGCCAGCAGACTAGCGGGCAGCAACTACGAGCAGTACTTC
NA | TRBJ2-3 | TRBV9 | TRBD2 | CASNAGGPADTQYF | TGTGCCAGCAATGCGGGAGGGCCGGCAGATACGCAGTATTTT
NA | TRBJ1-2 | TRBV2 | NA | CASIRYGYTF | TGTGCCAGCATCCGGTATGGCTACACCTTC
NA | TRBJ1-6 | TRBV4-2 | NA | CASSQDFGDGNSPLHF | TGTGCCAGCAGCCAAGATTTTGGAGACGGGAATTCACCCCTCCACTTT
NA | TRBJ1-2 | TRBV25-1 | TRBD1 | CASSDPGQGAGYGYTF | TGTGCCAGCAGTGACCCGGGACAGGGGGCGGGCTATGGCTACACCTTC
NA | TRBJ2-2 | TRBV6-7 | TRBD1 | CASSYYMDRLTGELFF | TGTGCCAGCAGTTACTACATGGACAGGCTCACCGGGGAGCTGTTTTTT
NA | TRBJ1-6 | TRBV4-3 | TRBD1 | CASGPAGTANNSPLHF | TGCGCCAGCGGGCCTGCCGGGACAGCGAATAATTCACCCCTCCACTTT
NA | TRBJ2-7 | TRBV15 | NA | CATSRGHPYEQYF | TGTGCCACCAGCAGAGGCCACCCCTACGAGCAGTACTTC
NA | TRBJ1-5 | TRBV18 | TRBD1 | CASSPQGGDSNQPQHF | TGTGCCAGCTCACCCCAGGGGGGGGACAGCAATCAGCCCCAGCATTTT
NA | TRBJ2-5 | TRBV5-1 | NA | CASTGLGGGIQETQYF | TGCGCCAGCACGGGACTGGGCGGGGGCATTCAAGAGACCCAGTACTTC
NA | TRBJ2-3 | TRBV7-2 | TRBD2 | CASILTSGTGTQYF | TGTGCCAGCATCCTGACTAGCGGGACGGGTACGCAGTATTTT
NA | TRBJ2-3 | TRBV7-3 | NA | CASGPTTDTQYF | TGTGCCAGCGGCCCCACAACAGATACGCAGTATTTT
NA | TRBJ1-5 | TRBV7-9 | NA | CASSFRLRRGGQPQHF | TGTGCCAGCAGCTTTAGACTCCGTCGAGGGGGTCAGCCCCAGCATTTT
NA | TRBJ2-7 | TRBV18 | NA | CASSPLGAGSSYEQYF | TGTGCCAGCTCACCTCTGGGGGCCGGTAGCTCCTACGAGCAGTACTTC
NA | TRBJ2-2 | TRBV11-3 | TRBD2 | CASSPGLAGRTGELFF | TGTGCCAGCAGCCCCGGACTAGCGGGGCGCACCGGGGAGCTGTTTTTT
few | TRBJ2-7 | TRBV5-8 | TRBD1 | CASSLRDSKGEQYF | TGTGCCAGCAGCCTACGGGACAGCAAGGGAGAGCAGTACTTC
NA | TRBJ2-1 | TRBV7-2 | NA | CASSLGRPSSYNEQFF | TGTGCCAGCAGCTTAGGCCGACCGAGCTCCTACAATGAGCAGTTCTTC
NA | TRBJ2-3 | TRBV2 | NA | CASTRLVSADTQYF | TGTGCCAGCACCAGATTAGTGAGTGCAGATACGCAGTATTTT
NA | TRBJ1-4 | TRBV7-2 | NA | CASSKVRGSEKLFF | TGTGCCAGCAGCAAAGTCAGGGGCTCTGAAAAACTGTTTTTT
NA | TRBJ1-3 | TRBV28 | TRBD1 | CASSQRLLNRGRDGNTIYF | TGTGCCAGCAGTCAACGCCTCCTAAACAGGGGAAGAGACGGAAACACCATATATTTT
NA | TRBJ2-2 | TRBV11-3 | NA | CASSVGGLNTGELFF | TGTGCCAGCAGTGTGGGCGGACTGAACACCGGGGAGCTGTTTTTT
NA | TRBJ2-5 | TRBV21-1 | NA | CASSKGGTHRETQYF | TGTGCCAGCAGCAAAGGAGGCACCCATAGGGAGACCCAGTACTTC
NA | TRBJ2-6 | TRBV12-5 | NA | CASGLGGPGANVLTF | TGTGCTAGTGGTTTGGGCGGCCCTGGGGCCAACGTCCTGACTTTC
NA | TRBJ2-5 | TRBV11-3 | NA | CASSVRHGETQYF | TGTGCCAGCAGCGTTAGGCATGGGGAGACCCAGTACTTC
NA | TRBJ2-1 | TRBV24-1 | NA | CATGQTWNEQFF | TGTGCCACCGGACAGACGTGGAATGAGCAGTTCTTC
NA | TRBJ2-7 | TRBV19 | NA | CASSPGGREQYF | TGTGCCAGTAGCCCCGGGGGTAGAGAGCAGTACTTC
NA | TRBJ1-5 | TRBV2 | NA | CASTPDAGNQPQHF | TGTGCCAGCACTCCGGACGCGGGCAATCAGCCCCAGCATTTT
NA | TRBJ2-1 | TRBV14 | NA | CASSPSVEQFF | TGTGCCAGCAGCCCTTCGGTAGAGCAGTTCTTC
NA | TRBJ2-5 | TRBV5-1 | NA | CASSLIGKETQYF | TGCGCCAGCAGCTTGATAGGTAAAGAGACCCAGTACTTC
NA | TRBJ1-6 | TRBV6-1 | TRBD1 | CASSEKTGSYSPLHF | TGTGCCAGCAGTGAAAAGACAGGGAGTTATTCACCCCTCCACTTT
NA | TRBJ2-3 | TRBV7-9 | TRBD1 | CASSLVGTDRDTQYF | TGTGCCAGCAGCTTAGTTGGGACAGACAGAGATACGCAGTATTTT